This entry lists 22 T cell receptor beta chains sequenced from one sample in a study of blood T cell repertoires in COVID-19. Generated by immunoSEQ multiplex PCR, the TCRdb table keeps only in-frame clones and is missing some. Here the sample spans around 70,000 clones, about 90% being singletons. The sample consisted of peripheral blood. All receptors come from a human donor in a cohort sampled during active COVID-19.

The V gene is TRBV7-2, the J gene TRBJ1-4; TRBD1 matches at 7 bases. The germline V gene encodes CDR1 SGHTA and CDR2 FQGNSA. The CDR3 is 17 amino acids. V lost 1 base to trimming and J lost 0 bases; unmatched junction nucleotides: 5. As DNA, the CDR3 is TGTGCCAGCAGCTTAGGGATTGACAGGGCAACTAATGAAAAACTGTTTTTT. Amino acids: CASSLGIDRATNEKLFF.

This clone was observed once. V usage is TRBV5-1 and J usage is TRBJ1-2, with TRBD1 matching over 9 bases. Germline CDR1 reads SGHRS; CDR2 reads YFSETQ. The CDR3 covers 14 residues. Trimming removed 4 bases from V and 6 bases from J; junction bases left unmatched: 7. CDR3 in DNA: TGCGCCAGCAGCCATCCGGGACAGGGCCATGGCTACACCTTC. Encoded protein: CASSHPGQGHGYTF.

This chain connects TRBV6-2 or TRBV6-3 to TRBJ2-3; the match to TRBD2 covers 7 bases. V dropped 2 bases and J dropped 8; count of bases not matched to a gene: 7. CDR3 length: 14 residues. CDR1 MNHEY and CDR2 SVGEGT come from the germline V gene. CDR3: CASSYPERGSTQYF. DNA for the CDR3: TGTGCCAGCAGTTACCCAGAGCGGGGAAGTACGCAGTATTTT.

This chain connects TRBV7-2 to TRBJ1-2; 8 bases fit TRBD1. Trimming cost V 4 bases and J 10 bases; bases outside gene matches: 11. Germline CDR1 is SGHTA and CDR2 is FQGNSA. The CDR3 has 14 residues. The CDR3 protein is CASSYRGQGRAYTF. CDR3 bases: TGTGCCAGCAGCTACCGCGGACAGGGTCGGGCCTACACCTTC.

This chain connects TRBV2 to TRBJ1-4, with 10 bases that match TRBD1. The CDR3 covers 15 residues. V gave up 0 bases and J gave up 7 bases; unmatched junction bases: 2. Germline CDR1 reads SNHLY; CDR2 reads FYNNEI. CDR3 in amino acids: CASSEARTGGEKLFF. As DNA, the CDR3 is TGTGCCAGCAGTGAAGCGAGGACAGGGGGTGAAAAACTGTTTTTT.

V usage is TRBV2 and J usage is TRBJ2-1; 7 nucleotides line up with TRBD1. Germline V gene lookup returns CDR1 SNHLY and CDR2 FYNNEI. Trimming cost V 2 bases and J 9 bases; bases outside gene matches: 4. CDR3 length: 13 residues. Written as DNA, the CDR3 is TGTGCCAGCAGTGAATTAGGGGGCAGTGAGCAGTTCTTC. Translation: CASSELGGSEQFF.

The V call is TRBV5-4, the J call TRBJ2-7, with a tentative D call TRBD2 (6 bases). V was pared by 2 bases and J by 3 bases, with 9 bases between. CDR1 and CDR2 from the germline V gene are SGHNT and YYREEE (reference sequence). The CDR3 is 13 residues long. The CDR3, as DNA: TGTGCCAGCAGCTTCGCGGGGAGCTACGAGCAGTACTTC. Encoded protein: CASSFAGSYEQYF.

The genes are TRBV9 and TRBJ2-6, with 7 bases aligning to TRBD1. V shed 4 bases and J 0 bases; nucleotides not matched to a gene: 10. CDR1 is SGDLS, CDR2 YYNGEE, per germline. CDR3 length equals 18 residues. The CDR3 DNA reads as TGTGCCAGCAGCCAAGAAAGGGACAGAGCCTCTGGGGCCAACGTCCTGACTTTC. This codes for CASSQERDRASGANVLTF.

In this sample, this clone turned up a few times. The chain links TRBV7-9 to TRBJ1-1, with unresolved D. Trimming shortened V by 2 bases and J by 7 bases, and 8 bases separated the two germline ends. The CDR3 length is 12 residues. In germline, CDR1 is SEHNR, CDR2 FQNEAQ (reference sequence). CDR3 region: CASSLTEGEAFF. Here the CDR3 DNA reads TGTGCCAGCAGCTTAACGGAGGGTGAAGCTTTCTTT.

This chain connects TRBV10-3 to TRBJ1-2; 9 bases are a match to TRBD1. The CDR3 is 15 amino acids. CDR1 is ENHRY and CDR2 is SYGVKD in the germline V gene. Germline trimming cut 6 bases from V and 6 bases from J; bases unmatched to any gene: 11. The CDR3 coding sequence is TGTGCCATCAGAGAAGACCTGACAGGGGGGCATGGCTACACCTTC. Translation gives CAIREDLTGGHGYTF.

The chain employs TRBV3-1 (or the pseudogene TRBV3-2) and TRBJ1-5, with a possible D match to TRBD1 (6 bases). The CDR3 extends over 17 amino acids. Germline CDR1 is LGHDT and CDR2 is YNNKEL (reference sequence). Trimming stripped 1 base from V and 4 bases from J, with 17 bases between. CDR3: CASSQAFWAGENQPQHF. Here the CDR3 DNA reads TGTGCCAGCAGCCAAGCTTTCTGGGCAGGGGAAAATCAGCCCCAGCATTTT.

This sequence joins TRBV6-5 and TRBJ2-3; 9 positions agree with TRBD2. The V gene's germline CDR1 is MNHEY and CDR2 SVGAGI. This CDR3 has 14 residues. The V and J ends lost 10 bases and 0 bases, in that order; junction bases with no gene match: 5. The CDR3 DNA is TGTGCCACCCGACTAGCGGTGAGCACAGATACGCAGTATTTT. Encoded protein: CATRLAVSTDTQYF.

The CDR3 coding sequence is TGTGCCAGCAGCCAAGATCAAGATAGAACTGAAGCTTTCTTT. It specifies CASSQDQDRTEAFF. The chain recombines TRBV3-1 (or the pseudogene TRBV3-2) with TRBJ1-1; D is undetermined. The germline CDR1 and CDR2 sequences are LGHDT and YNNKEL (reference sequence). This CDR3 comprises 14 residues. V lost 0 bases, J lost 5 bases, and 10 bases lay in between.

The V gene is TRBV19, the J gene TRBJ1-1, with D unresolved. Trimming left V 6 bases short and J 10 bases short, with 12 bases between. Per the germline V gene, CDR1 is LNHDA and CDR2 is SQIVND (reference sequence). This CDR3 region has 11 residues. This CDR3 is CASRWTLVAFF. The CDR3 DNA reads TGTGCCAGTAGGTGGACTCTCGTAGCTTTCTTT.

The chain employs TRBV30 and TRBJ2-3; D remains unclear. From germline, CDR1 is GTSNPN and CDR2 SVGIG (reference sequence). CDR3 length equals 12 residues. The CDR3 DNA is TGTGCACGAGGCGTTACCACAGATACGCAGTATTTT. As protein: CARGVTTDTQYF.

The V gene is TRBV6-2 or TRBV6-3, the J gene TRBJ1-5, with 7 nucleotides matching TRBD1. Germline V gene data show CDR1 as MNHEY and CDR2 as SVGEGT. J gave up 4 bases and V 4 bases, and 10 bases lay outside the gene matches. The CDR3 contains 16 residues. CDR3 DNA: TGTGCCAGCAGTTCCGTGGCCGGGACAGTGAATCAGCCCCAGCATTTT. Protein: CASSSVAGTVNQPQHF.

The chain carries TRBV4-2 and TRBJ2-1; 9 bases fit TRBD2. CDR1 is LGHNA and CDR2 is YNFKEQ in the germline V gene. The CDR3 loop spans 14 amino acids. With V trimmed by 1 base and J by 9 bases, 4 bases remained unmatched. Here the CDR3 DNA reads TGTGCCAGCAGCCAAGGGCGGGGGGGTCTTGAGCAGTTCTTC. Translated: CASSQGRGGLEQFF.

This rearrangement joins TRBV6-4 to TRBJ2-3, with 9 bases fitting TRBD2. The germline CDR1 and CDR2 sequences are MRHNA and SNTAGT. The V gene end was trimmed by 1 base and the J gene end by 2 bases; junction bases not matched to a gene: 4. This CDR3 is built from 16 residues. In DNA, the CDR3 is TGTGCCAGCAGTGACTTAAAGCGGGGGGACACAGATACGCAGTATTTT. It translates to CASSDLKRGDTDTQYF.

The chain recombines TRBV7-2 with TRBJ2-1; perhaps TRBD2 as D (6 bases). CDR3 size: 15 residues. The V end was cut by 5 bases, the J end by 4 bases, with 15 bases between. In germline, CDR1 is SGHTA, CDR2 FQGNSA. The CDR3 DNA reads TGTGCCAGCAGCCCAACCGGGACTTCATACAATGAGCAGTTCTTC. It is translated as CASSPTGTSYNEQFF.

The gene calls are TRBV7-2 and TRBJ2-1; 16 bases line up with TRBD2. Trimming took 4 bases from V and 7 from J; bases not matched to a gene: 7. Germline loops: CDR1 SGHTA, CDR2 FQGNSA. The CDR3 consists of 17 residues. CDR3 coding DNA: TGTGCCAGCAGCTCACCGGGACTAGCGGGGGGGCGGAATGAGCAGTTCTTC. Its protein is CASSSPGLAGGRNEQFF.

This clone has only one observation. This chain links TRBV6-5 with TRBJ1-2, with D perhaps matching TRBD1 (6 bases). The germline CDR1 and CDR2 sequences are MNHEY and SVGAGI. This CDR3 is 14 amino acids long. V was cut by 1 base and J by 7 bases, with 13 bases left in between. CDR3 DNA: TGTGCCAGCAGTTACTACAGGGAAAATAGTGGCTACACCTTC. It encodes CASSYYRENSGYTF.

The rearrangement links TRBV19 to TRBJ2-3; 13 bases fit TRBD2. The CDR3 contains 17 residues. In germline, CDR1 is LNHDA, CDR2 SQIVND (reference sequence). The V segment lost 7 bases and the J segment 2 bases; nucleotides outside the gene matches: 9. The CDR3 DNA reads TGTGCCAGTAACCAACTAGCGGGGGGGCTTTCCACAGATACGCAGTATTTT. Amino acids: CASNQLAGGLSTDTQYF.